Listed below are T cell receptor beta chains from one sample, sequenced in a study of T cells in Graves' hyperthyroidism and ophthalmopathy. TCRdb re-called the multiplex PCR reads with MiXCR, one entry per CDR3 protein. This sample yields hundreds of thousands of distinct CDR3 sequences, of which around 14% are seen a single time; roughly an eighth belongs to the top ten. The sequenced sample consisted of blood. The receptor set was obtained from a woman aged 18-30 years with Graves' hyperthyroidism. The CDR3 runs from the conserved cysteine through the conserved F or W. D genes are given only for firm matches. Clone size appears in some rows only: once, few, many, or a class for an expanded clone.

TRBV7-2	TRBJ2-1	many	TRBD2	TGTGCCAGCAGCTTAGCGGCTAGCGGGAGTTTCGATGAGCAGTTCTTC	CASSLAASGSFDEQFF
TRBV9	TRBJ1-5	.	.	TGTGCCAGCAGCGTAGAACATGCCGGGCCCCAGCATTTT	CASSVEHAGPQHF
TRBV12-3/TRBV12-4	TRBJ2-2	many	TRBD2	TGTGCCAGCCTTACCCCGGGGGGGGGGCTTTTGACCGGGGAGCTGTTTTTT	CASLTPGGGLLTGELFF
TRBV19	TRBJ1-2	few	.	TGTGCCAGTCTACGGCCAGGGCCCTATGGCTACACCTTC	CASLRPGPYGYTF
TRBV28	TRBJ1-2	many	.	TGTGCCAGCAGTTCCCAGCTCTCATTCCCAAGCTATGGCTACACCTTC	CASSSQLSFPSYGYTF
TRBV7-2	TRBJ1-4	many	.	TGTGCCAGCAGCTTAGACCCAGGCACCGAAAAACTGTTTTTT	CASSLDPGTEKLFF
TRBV25-1	TRBJ2-3	.	.	TGTGCCAGCAGTAGGGAGGGGGGCCCCACAGATACGCAGTATTTT	CASSREGGPTDTQYF
TRBV12-3/TRBV12-4	TRBJ2-5	.	.	TGTGCCAGCAGCCCCGGCGGGCCCCAAGAGACCCAGTACTTC	CASSPGGPQETQYF
TRBV13	TRBJ1-1	.	.	TGTGCCAGCAGCCCGCCCGGATACCCGAACACTGAAGCTTTCTTT	CASSPPGYPNTEAFF
TRBV7-9	TRBJ1-3	many	.	TGTGCCAGCAGGGGATGGGCAGACTCTGGAAACACCATATATTTT	CASRGWADSGNTIYF
TRBV25-1	TRBJ2-5	few	.	TGTGCCAGCAGTGAATTTAAGGGGAACCAAGAGACCCAGTACTTC	CASSEFKGNQETQYF
TRBV10-2	TRBJ1-5	many	.	TGCGCCAGCAGTGAGTCGCCAGCAGATCAGCCCCAGCATTTT	CASSESPADQPQHF
TRBV6-1	TRBJ1-1	.	.	TGTGCCAGCAGCACGGTGGGTATGAACACTGAAGCTTTCTTT	CASSTVGMNTEAFF
TRBV6-5	TRBJ1-5	.	.	TGTGCCAGCAGTTACTCCGGCCCCAATCAGCCCCAGCATTTT	CASSYSGPNQPQHF
TRBV20-1	TRBJ2-5	many	.	TGCAGTGCTTCGACAGGTCCAAGAGAGGCCCAGTACTTC	CSASTGPREAQYF
TRBV20-1	TRBJ2-3	.	TRBD2	TGCAGTGGGGAGGGGCGGGGGTCAATCACAGATACGCAGTATTTT	CSGEGRGSITDTQYF
TRBV7-9	TRBJ1-5	few	.	TGTGCCAGCAGCCTTATGTTTCAGCCCCAGCATTTT	CASSLMFQPQHF
TRBV4-1	TRBJ1-1	.	.	TGCGCCAGCAGCCAAGGGGTGAGCTATAACACTGAAGCTTTCTTT	CASSQGVSYNTEAFF
TRBV24-1	TRBJ1-2	.	TRBD1	TGTGCCACCAGTGATCCGGGACAGGGGGCGTATGGCTACACCTTC	CATSDPGQGAYGYTF
TRBV5-6	TRBJ1-1	.	TRBD1	TGTGCCAGCAGCTTAAAGGTCGCGACAGGGGTGACTGAAGCTTTCTTT	CASSLKVATGVTEAFF
TRBV9	TRBJ2-1	.	.	TGTGCCAGCAGTATGGGGGGACGTAATGAGCAGTTCTTC	CASSMGGRNEQFF
TRBV6-1	TRBJ2-6	.	.	TGTGCCAGCAGTAGAGCGACGAACTCTGGGGCCAACGTCCTGACTTTC	CASSRATNSGANVLTF
TRBV6-1	TRBJ1-5	.	.	TGTGCCAGCGGATCGATTAGGGGATATCAGCCCCAGCATTTT	CASGSIRGYQPQHF
TRBV2	TRBJ2-5	many	.	TGTGCCAGCAGTGAATTTGGCGATAGACAAGAGACCCAGTACTTC	CASSEFGDRQETQYF
TRBV13	TRBJ1-6	.	.	TGTGCCAGCAGCTCGTTTCGGGGCCAGGGGCGATTTTCACCCCTCCACTTT	CASSSFRGQGRFSPLHF
TRBV7-2	TRBJ1-3	many	.	TGTGCCAGCAGCTTAGGGACACTCGGGGGAAACACCATATATTTT	CASSLGTLGGNTIYF
TRBV7-2	TRBJ1-5	few	.	TGTGCCAGCAGCTCAAAGGGGGGAGCCAATCAGCCCCAGCATTTT	CASSSKGGANQPQHF
TRBV28	TRBJ2-5	many	TRBD1	TGTGCCAGCAGTCTTGCGGGACAGGGAGTCGGAGAGACCCAGTACTTC	CASSLAGQGVGETQYF
TRBV19	TRBJ1-5	.	TRBD1	TGTGCCAGTAGAGGGGGCATTGACCAGCATTTT	CASRGGIDQHF
TRBV7-3	TRBJ1-2	many	.	TGTGCCAGCAGCTTAAGTACAGGGAGTGGCTACACCTTC	CASSLSTGSGYTF
TRBV6-2/TRBV6-3	TRBJ2-7	many	.	TGTGCCAGCAGTTACTCGGGCGGTACCTACGAGCAGTACTTC	CASSYSGGTYEQYF
TRBV11-1	TRBJ2-5	many	TRBD1	TGTGCCAGCAGCTTAGTAGGCCAGGGGGCCAAAGAGACCCAGTACTTC	CASSLVGQGAKETQYF
TRBV20-1	TRBJ2-7	.	.	TGCAGTGCTAGCCCAGGAGGCGAGCAGTACTTC	CSASPGGEQYF
TRBV20-1	TRBJ2-7	many	.	TGCAGTGCCCCTCATCCCGGGACAAAGAGAGAGCAGTACTTC	CSAPHPGTKREQYF
TRBV5-1	TRBJ1-3	many	.	TGCGCCAGCAGGGAGCAGGGTTCTTCTGGAAACACCATATATTTT	CASREQGSSGNTIYF
TRBV7-2	TRBJ1-2	many	.	TGTGCCAGCAGCCTCGTAGACAGCTATGGCTACACCTTC	CASSLVDSYGYTF
TRBV15	TRBJ1-2	many	TRBD1	TGTGCCACCAGCAGAGATCAAGGGGGCCTCTGGGGCTACACCTTC	CATSRDQGGLWGYTF
TRBV4-1	TRBJ1-4	.	.	TGCGCCAGCAGCCGGACGGCCCCTAATGAAAAACTGTTTTTT	CASSRTAPNEKLFF
TRBV6-1	TRBJ2-2	few	TRBD2	TGTGCCAGCAGTGCCCCGGACCTAGCGGGTCACACCGGGGAGCTGTTTTTT	CASSAPDLAGHTGELFF
TRBV20-1	TRBJ2-2	.	TRBD1	TGCAGTGCGGAGGGACAGGGGGTAATCGGGGAGCTGTTTTTT	CSAEGQGVIGELFF
TRBV7-9	TRBJ2-5	many	.	TGTGCCAGCAGCCGAGGGTTATCCGGGGACACACGGAGGAACCAAGAGACCCAGTACTTC	CASSRGLSGDTRRNQETQYF
TRBV19	TRBJ1-1	few	.	TGTGCCAGTAGTAGGACGGGTGACATGAACACTGAAGCTTTCTTT	CASSRTGDMNTEAFF
TRBV20-1	TRBJ2-6	many	.	TGCAGTGCTTCCCTGGGGTCTGGGGCCAACGTCCTGACTTTC	CSASLGSGANVLTF
TRBV12-3/TRBV12-4	TRBJ1-6	many	TRBD1	TGTGCCAGCAGTCCCCGTGACAGGGGAAATTCACCCCTCCACTTT	CASSPRDRGNSPLHF
TRBV11-2	TRBJ2-1	many	TRBD2	TGTGCCAGCAGCTCCCTAGCGGGGGCCTCTCTTGAGCAGTTCTTC	CASSSLAGASLEQFF
TRBV5-5	TRBJ1-2	many	TRBD1	TGTGCCAGCAGCTTGGGGAGACAGGGATTGGAAAGTGGCTACACCTTC	CASSLGRQGLESGYTF
TRBV7-9	TRBJ2-3	many	TRBD2	TGTGCCAGCAGGCCTAGCGGGAGCGGCACAGATACGCAGTATTTT	CASRPSGSGTDTQYF
TRBV4-1	TRBJ1-2	many	TRBD1	TGCGCCAGCAGCCGTCCCGGGACAGCCTATGGCTACACCTTC	CASSRPGTAYGYTF
TRBV24-1	TRBJ2-7	few	.	TGTGCCACCAGTGAAAAAGGGGCGACTAGCTCCTACGAGCAGTACTTC	CATSEKGATSSYEQYF
TRBV20-1	TRBJ2-3	few	.	TGCAGTGCTAGAGAGGGGTCAGGGTTAGGAAGGGATACGCAGTATTTT	CSAREGSGLGRDTQYF
TRBV12-3/TRBV12-4	TRBJ2-1	.	TRBD2	TGTGCCAGCAGTCGACGAACTAGCGGGAGGGGCGATGAGCAGTTCTTC	CASSRRTSGRGDEQFF
TRBV20-1	TRBJ1-4	.	.	TGCAGTGCTAGAGGTGCATTACGGGAAAAACTGTTTTTT	CSARGALREKLFF
TRBV9	TRBJ2-7	many	TRBD2	TGTGCCAGCAGCGTAGCTCCTAGCGGTTCCTACGAGCAGTACTTC	CASSVAPSGSYEQYF
TRBV5-1	TRBJ1-2	few	.	TGCGCCAGCAGCCCTGGGACGGAGAACTATGGCTACACCTTC	CASSPGTENYGYTF
TRBV5-1	TRBJ1-1	many	.	TGCGCCAGCAGCCGAGATCAGGCGAACACTGAAGCTTTCTTT	CASSRDQANTEAFF
TRBV12-3/TRBV12-4	TRBJ2-2	.	TRBD1	TGTGCCAGCATAGGGGCAGGGGGTTTATTCACCGGGGAGCTGTTTTTT	CASIGAGGLFTGELFF
TRBV7-2	TRBJ1-3	many	.	TGTGCCAGCAGCTTAGTGTCGGGGGCGGCTGGAAACACCATATATTTT	CASSLVSGAAGNTIYF
TRBV7-2	TRBJ2-7	.	.	TGTGCCAGCAGCTTAGCAGCCCAGGCGACCTACGAGCAGTACTTC	CASSLAAQATYEQYF
TRBV28	TRBJ2-2	.	TRBD2	TGTGCCAGTCATCGGTCGGACCTGGGACTACCAGACACCGGGGAGCTGTTTTTT	CASHRSDLGLPDTGELFF